One sample yielded the 22 T cell receptor beta chains listed below, sequenced in a study of cytomegalovirus exposure and HLA in healthy donors. Profiled with immunoSEQ multiplex PCR; TCRdb holds only in-frame clones, not every one. Among around 130,000 clones listed, around nine tenths were seen once. Specimen: PBMCs. Receptor source: a man younger than 40 in good health and CMV-seronegative.

This chain joins TRBV10-2 and TRBJ2-7; no clear D gene. The CDR3 spans 12 residues. Looked up from germline, CDR1 is WSHSY and CDR2 is SAAADI. Trimming shortened V by 5 bases and J by 2 bases, and 7 bases separated the two germline ends. The CDR3 sequence: CASSRVPYEQYF. The CDR3 nucleotides are TGCGCCAGCAGTAGAGTTCCCTACGAGCAGTACTTC.

This clone was recorded only once. J is TRBJ2-5 and V is TRBV7-8; 10 nucleotides match TRBD2. The junction had 18 bases not matched to a gene; V was cut back by 1 base and J by 7 bases. The CDR3 length is 19 residues. Germline CDR1 reads SGHVS; CDR2 reads FQNEAQ. This CDR3 reads CASSLDGLAGAPPKMTQYF. Written as DNA, the CDR3 is TGTGCCAGCAGCTTAGATGGCCTAGCGGGAGCCCCACCGAAGATGACCCAGTACTTC. The whole variable domain, remainder taken from reference TRBV7-8 and TRBJ2-5, is GAGVSQSPRYKVAKRGQDVALRCDPISGHVSLFWYQQALGQGPEFLTYFQNEAQLDKSGLPSDRFFAERPEGSVSTLKIQRTQQEDSAVYLCASSLDGLAGAPPKMTQYFGPGTRLLVL.

The chain employs TRBV11-2 and TRBJ2-3; D gene ambiguous. This CDR3 has 12 residues. Germline CDR1 SGHAT, CDR2 FQNNGV. Deletions cut 5 bases from V and 6 bases from J, with 9 bases between. CDR3 coding DNA: TGTGCCAGCAGCCCTAACTGGGATACGCAGTATTTT. This codes for CASSPNWDTQYF.

The J gene is TRBJ2-7, the V gene TRBV6-5; maybe TRBD2 (6 bases). The V and J ends lost 5 bases and 7 bases respectively, with 15 bases between them. The CDR3 contains 13 residues. CDR1 and CDR2 from the germline V gene are MNHEY and SVGAGI. CDR3 loop: CASSISDAGEQYF. For the CDR3, the DNA is TGTGCCAGCAGTATCAGCGACGCGGGGGAGCAGTACTTC.

This rearrangement joins TRBV30 to TRBJ2-7; a possible D gene is TRBD1 (6 bases). The CDR3 loop spans 13 amino acids. V was shortened by 7 bases and J by 1 base, with 14 bases between the two germline ends. Germline loops: CDR1 GTSNPN, CDR2 SVGIG (reference sequence). The CDR3 reads CALLTGFSYEQYF. In DNA form, the CDR3 reads TGTGCCTTACTAACAGGGTTTTCCTACGAGCAGTACTTC. Based on the CDR3 plus reference TRBV30 and TRBJ2-7, the full variable domain is SQTIHQWPATLVQPVGSPLSLECTVEGTSNPNLYWYRQAAGRGLQLLFYSVGIGQISSEVPQNLSASRPQDRQFILSSKKLLLSDSGFYLCALLTGFSYEQYFGPGTRLTVT.

The chain uses TRBV6-1 and TRBJ2-1; 9 bases are a match to TRBD1. J gave up 5 bases and V 7 bases, and 6 bases lay outside the gene matches. The CDR3 is 14 residues long. Germline V gene sequence: CDR1 MNHNS, CDR2 SASEGT. The CDR3 DNA reads TGTGCCAGCACGGACAGGGGTAAGAACAATGAGCAGTTCTTC. Translated, it gives CASTDRGKNNEQFF.

This chain uses TRBV6-1 with TRBJ2-7; D is perhaps TRBD1 (5 bases). CDR1 is MNHNS, CDR2 SASEGT, per germline. V was cut by 1 base and J by 9 bases, with 13 bases left in between. This CDR3 region has 13 residues. The CDR3 loop is CASSEGQAQGQYF. The DNA of the CDR3 is TGTGCCAGCAGTGAAGGTCAGGCTCAGGGGCAGTACTTC.

CDR3 DNA sequence: TGTGCCACCAGCAGAGTTCAGGGGACAGGTTACGAGCAGTACTTC. Its protein is CATSRVQGTGYEQYF. This chain uses TRBV15 with TRBJ2-7; TRBD1 matches 8 bases. With 1 base clipped from V and 4 bases from J, the junction kept 6 bases outside the gene matches. This CDR3 has 15 amino acids. Germline V gene sequence: CDR1 LNHNV, CDR2 YYDKDF (reference sequence).

This chain uses TRBV7-8 with TRBJ2-7; tentatively, D is TRBD1 (6 bases). Per the germline V gene, CDR1 is SGHVS and CDR2 is FQNEAQ. V gave up 5 bases and J gave up 2 bases, with 16 bases separating them. The CDR3 extends over 15 amino acids. In nucleotides, the CDR3 is TGTGCCAGCAGCGAATCCCGGGACACCACCTACGAGCAGTACTTC. This codes for CASSESRDTTYEQYF.

The chain links TRBV6-5 to TRBJ2-7; tentatively, D is TRBD2 (5 bases). CDR1 is MNHEY and CDR2 is SVGAGI in the germline V gene. The CDR3 is 14 residues long. V was pared by 6 bases and J by 0 bases, with 12 bases between. This CDR3 reads CASSWGASSYEQYF. CDR3 DNA: TGTGCCAGCAGCTGGGGAGCTTCCTCCTACGAGCAGTACTTC.

The chain carries TRBV6-6 and TRBJ2-5; tentatively, D is TRBD2 (6 bases). The CDR3 loop spans 15 amino acids. The V gene lost 2 bases and the J gene lost 0 bases, with 10 bases spanning the gap. Germline V gives CDR1 MNHNY, CDR2 SVGAGI (reference sequence). The CDR3 protein is CASSYVRGNQETQYF. CDR3 bases: TGTGCCAGCAGTTACGTCCGGGGGAACCAAGAGACCCAGTACTTC.

V usage is TRBV6-6 and J usage is TRBJ1-1; D uncertain. This CDR3 has 15 amino acids. Trimming removed 2 bases from V and 8 bases from J, with 18 bases in between. Germline CDR1 reads MNHNY; CDR2 reads SVGAGI (reference sequence). CDR3 residues: CASSYRPGVDSEAFF. The CDR3 DNA is TGTGCCAGCAGTTACCGACCCGGTGTTGACTCGGAAGCTTTCTTT.

The chain combines TRBV7-2 with TRBJ2-1; tentatively, D is TRBD1 (5 bases). The CDR3 is made up of 17 amino acids. The V gene lost 4 bases and the J gene lost 1 base, with 17 bases spanning the gap. Germline V CDR1 and CDR2: SGHTA, FQGNSA. The CDR3 DNA is TGTGCCAGCAGCTCCCTAACTCAGGGTCTTTCCTACAATGAGCAGTTCTTC. This translates into CASSSLTQGLSYNEQFF.

J is TRBJ2-5 and V is TRBV11-2; 10 bases fit TRBD2. V lost 6 bases, J lost 4 bases, and 8 bases stayed unmatched. Per germline, CDR1 SGHAT and CDR2 FQNNGV. This CDR3 has 15 amino acids. The CDR3 reads CASRSPSGRGETQYF. The CDR3 DNA reads TGTGCCAGCAGGTCACCAAGCGGGAGGGGAGAGACCCAGTACTTC.

V usage is TRBV7-3 and J usage is TRBJ2-7; 8 nucleotides align to TRBD2. Looked up from germline, CDR1 is SGHTA and CDR2 is FQGTGA. This CDR3 comprises 15 residues. The V gene end was trimmed by 0 bases and the J gene end by 3 bases; junction bases not matched to a gene: 4. CDR3 protein: CASSLTTSGFYEQYF. The CDR3 DNA sequence: TGTGCCAGCAGCTTAACAACTAGCGGCTTCTACGAGCAGTACTTC.

CDR3 nucleotide sequence: TGCGCCAGCAGCCAAGAGGACAGATATTACGAGCAGTACTTC. It yields the protein CASSQEDRYYEQYF. V is TRBV4-1 and J is TRBJ2-7; tentative D call: TRBD1 (6 bases). CDR1 is MGHRA, CDR2 YSYEKL, per germline. The CDR3 loop spans 14 amino acids. The ends were cut back, 0 bases at V and 4 bases at J, with 10 bases in the middle.

The V call is TRBV2, the J call TRBJ1-4; 8 bases line up with TRBD1. Trimming at V came to 7 bases and at J to 3 bases, leaving 4 bases not matched to a gene. The length of the CDR3 is 14 residues. Germline values: CDR1 SNHLY, CDR2 FYNNEI. In DNA form, the CDR3 reads TGTGCCAGCAACAAGGGACAGGCTAATGAAAAACTGTTTTTT. It encodes CASNKGQANEKLFF. The variable domain in full, with the rest retrieved from reference TRBV2 and TRBJ1-4, is EPEVTQTPSHQVTQMGQEVILRCVPISNHLYFYWYRQILGQKVEFLVSFYNNEISEKSEIFDDQFSVERPDGSNFTLKIRSTKLEDSAMYFCASNKGQANEKLFFGSGTQLSVL.

This clone was picked up a small number of times. The gene calls are TRBV4-3 and TRBJ1-1; D call uncertain. V was clipped by 1 base and J by 6 bases, with 6 bases between them. Germline lookup yields CDR1 LGHNA and CDR2 YSLEER. The CDR3 contains 12 residues. CDR3 protein: CASSQGPSEAFF. CDR3 bases: TGCGCCAGCAGCCAAGGGCCGTCTGAAGCTTTCTTT.

This clone has a single count. The DNA of the CDR3 is TGTGCCAGCAGCGCCGCGGGACAGGGCTACGAGCAGTACTTC. Its translation is CASSAAGQGYEQYF. The chain is built from TRBV7-2 and TRBJ2-7, with TRBD1 identical over 9 bases. The CDR3 runs to 14 residues. J was trimmed by 3 bases and V by 5 bases; bases with no gene match: 5. Germline V gene data show CDR1 as SGHTA and CDR2 as FQGNSA.

The sample holds a few counts of this clone. The chain uses TRBV4-1 and TRBJ2-2; a possible D gene is TRBD1 (5 bases). Trimming removed 1 base at V and 4 bases at J, with 10 bases between. Germline-derived CDR1 and CDR2 are MGHRA and YSYEKL. This CDR3 has 15 residues. Here the CDR3 reads CASSQVLRATGELFF. The CDR3 coding sequence is TGCGCCAGCAGCCAAGTTCTCAGGGCCACCGGGGAGCTGTTTTTT.

The chain joins TRBV10-2 to TRBJ2-1, with D possibly matching TRBD1 (6 bases). The CDR3 loop spans 12 amino acids. CDR1 and CDR2 from the germline V gene are WSHSY and SAAADI. V shed 7 bases and J shed 13 bases, with 17 bases lying between them. The CDR3 DNA follows: TGCGCCAGCATCGGCCCAGGGGCGATACAGTTCTTC. Translated, it gives CASIGPGAIQFF.

This chain connects TRBV29-1 to TRBJ2-7; D possibly corresponds to TRBD1 (6 bases). This CDR3 region has 14 residues. V lost 1 base and J 4 bases, leaving 14 bases between the germline ends. Germline V CDR1 and CDR2: SQVTM, ANQGSEA. CDR3 sequence (DNA): TGCAGCGTTGAAGGGGCAGGGGATTCGTACGAGCAGTACTTC. This sequence encodes CSVEGAGDSYEQYF.